Detailed here is one T cell receptor beta chain. What it binds is unknown. TCRdb's copy holds only in-frame clones and misses some; the assay was immunoSEQ multiplex PCR. Of approximately 100,000 clones listed, approximately 91% are singletons. The data stem from a study of T cell responses to AZD1222 COVID-19 vaccine. Study findings and constraints: Spike-specific TCR breadth rose after two AZD1222 doses, and depth rose as well.

Sequencing used peripheral blood, obtained on day 0 of AZD1222 vaccination. The TCR sequence derives from an adult in good health.

This chain's CDR3 is CASSVAPVGGLYGYTF. CDR3 DNA: TGTGCCAGCAGCGTAGCTCCCGTGGGGGGCCTTTATGGCTACACCTTC. This chain links TRBV9 with TRBJ1-2, with TRBD1 as a possible D gene (6 bases). CDR1 and CDR2 (germline): SGDLS, YYNGEE. Trimming took 0 bases from V and 5 from J, leaving 17 bases between them. The CDR3 is made up of 16 amino acids.